This is a list of T cell receptor beta chains from one sample in a study of shared clonotypes between healthy human individuals. Method: immunoSEQ multiplex PCR; TCRdb's copy keeps in-frame clones and lacks some. The sample shows 450,000 to 500,000 clones, 79% of them seen only once. The sample was PBMCs. The source is a woman aged 40 to 49 in good health. Some clones in this sample may be carry-over from other donors' samples. Both conserved end residues are part of each CDR3. The D gene is left open where the match is weak. The size of a clone is reported for some rows only, either as once, few or many, or as a class for expanded clones.

cdr3_nt	cdr3_aa	v_call	d_call	j_call	clone_size
TGTGCCAGCTCACCTTTAGGGGATCCACTGACAAACACCATATATTTT	CASSPLGDPLTNTIYF	TRBV18	NA	TRBJ1-3	once
TGTGCCAGCAGCCCTGACAGACGCGGGACAGATACGCAGTATTTT	CASSPDRRGTDTQYF	TRBV7-8	NA	TRBJ2-3	NA
TGTGCCATCAGTGAGTCAGTAGGAGGGGGCTACGAGCAGTACTTC	CAISESVGGGYEQYF	TRBV10-3	NA	TRBJ2-7	NA
TGTGCCAGCGGGACCAGGACTAGCGGGAGGGCCTTCGAGCAGTACTTC	CASGTRTSGRAFEQYF	TRBV28	TRBD2	TRBJ2-7	NA
TGTGCCAGCAGTGCGACTAGCGGGAGCTCAGATACGCAGTATTTT	CASSATSGSSDTQYF	TRBV6-1	TRBD2	TRBJ2-3	few
TGTGCCAGCAGCCCAGTAGCGGGAGGCAGAAGCACAGATACGCAGTATTTT	CASSPVAGGRSTDTQYF	TRBV11-2	TRBD2	TRBJ2-3	NA
TGTGCCAGCAGGGCGGGACAGGGCCACACAGATACGCAGTATTTT	CASRAGQGHTDTQYF	TRBV28	TRBD1	TRBJ2-3	NA
TGTGCCATGTCTTTTACGGAGAACACTGAAGCTTTCTTT	CAMSFTENTEAFF	TRBV15	NA	TRBJ1-1	medium-sized
TGTGCCAGCTCACCTATAACCCCTGAACTTTTTTTT	CASSPITPELFF	TRBV18	NA	TRBJ2-3	NA
TGTGCCAGCAGTGGGCTGGGATTCGGGTACAATGAGCAGTTCTTC	CASSGLGFGYNEQFF	TRBV25-1	NA	TRBJ2-1	NA
TGCAGCGTTGAAAGGCGGGGTGTGACTGAAGCTTTCTTT	CSVERRGVTEAFF	TRBV29-1	NA	TRBJ1-1	NA
TGTGCCAGCTCCAGACTAGGGTCGGCCGGGGAGCTGTTTTTT	CASSRLGSAGELFF	TRBV28	NA	TRBJ2-2	NA
TGTGCCAGCAGCTTGGGACAGGGGGATCAGCCCCAGCATTTT	CASSLGQGDQPQHF	TRBV5-4	TRBD1	TRBJ1-5	once
TGTGCCTGGAGTTCCTGGGCAGGGGCCTTCTCTGGAAACACCATATATTTT	CAWSSWAGAFSGNTIYF	TRBV30	NA	TRBJ1-3	NA
TGTGCCAGCAGTGGACAGGGGGTTCGGGAGACCCAGTACTTC	CASSGQGVRETQYF	TRBV2	TRBD1	TRBJ2-5	NA
TGTGCCAGCAGCGTGGGGCAGGCGGAGGAGACCCAGTACTTC	CASSVGQAEETQYF	TRBV5-4	NA	TRBJ2-5	NA
TGTGCCAGCACCCCTAGCGGACTAGCGGGAGTGACGGGCGGGGAGCTGTTTTTT	CASTPSGLAGVTGGELFF	TRBV28	TRBD2	TRBJ2-2	NA
TGTGCCAGCAGTGAAGGGGTGACAGGGGATTCACCCCTCCACTTT	CASSEGVTGDSPLHF	TRBV2	TRBD1	TRBJ1-6	NA
TGTGCCAGCAGTAGGCAGGACGAGCAGTACTTC	CASSRQDEQYF	TRBV6-5	NA	TRBJ2-7	NA
TGTGCTAGCAGCTCACAGGACAGGGGTGGTGGCTACACCTTC	CASSSQDRGGGYTF	TRBV7-7	TRBD1	TRBJ1-2	NA
TGTGCCAGTAGTAGAAGGGGTGAGCAGTTCTTC	CASSRRGEQFF	TRBV19	NA	TRBJ2-1	NA
TGCAGCGTTGGGGGAACGGGGCGAGGGGCCCAGTACTTC	CSVGGTGRGAQYF	TRBV29-1	NA	TRBJ2-5	NA
TGTGCCAGCGAATTGGGCCCAGCCTACGAGCAGTACTTC	CASELGPAYEQYF	TRBV2	NA	TRBJ2-7	once
TGTGCCAGCAATAACCTAGCAAACACCGGGGAGCTGTTTTTT	CASNNLANTGELFF	TRBV27	NA	TRBJ2-2	few
TGTGCCAGTAGTATAAGGCTAGCGGGAGGGTATGAGCAGTTCTTC	CASSIRLAGGYEQFF	TRBV19	TRBD2	TRBJ2-1	NA
TGTGCCACCAGCAGAGCCACTCTTCCAGATACGCAGTATTTT	CATSRATLPDTQYF	TRBV15	NA	TRBJ2-3	NA
TGTGCCAGCAGTGATAGAGGGAGCCCTACCACAGATACGCAGTATTTT	CASSDRGSPTTDTQYF	TRBV6-1	NA	TRBJ2-3	NA
TGTGCCAGCAGCTTAGCAGGGAGGACTGAAGCTTTCTTT	CASSLAGRTEAFF	TRBV11-2	NA	TRBJ1-1	NA
TGTGCCAGCAGCGGGGGACAGGGTCGTATCTACGAGCAGTACTTC	CASSGGQGRIYEQYF	TRBV5-6	TRBD1	TRBJ2-7	NA
TGTGCCAGCACCCTCGGGGGGGATACGCAGTATTTT	CASTLGGDTQYF	TRBV28	TRBD2	TRBJ2-3	NA
TGTGCCAGCAGTTCGTCGACAGGGGCTTTTTACGAGCAGTACTTC	CASSSSTGAFYEQYF	TRBV7-8	TRBD1	TRBJ2-7	once
TGTGCCAGCAGTGAAGCCGCCTCCTACGAGCAGTACTTC	CASSEAASYEQYF	TRBV6-1	NA	TRBJ2-7	NA
TGTGCCAGCAGCTTAGCGGGAACTAGCGGGAGTATCTACGAGCAGTACTTC	CASSLAGTSGSIYEQYF	TRBV7-2	TRBD2	TRBJ2-7	few
TGCGCCAGCAGCCAGCTCGCCGGAGGCGGGAGGCTGTCACGAGAGGAGCTGTTTTTT	CASSQLAGGGRLSREELFF	TRBV4-1	TRBD2	TRBJ2-2	NA
TGCGCCAGCAGCTTGTTTCCCCGACTCTACGAGCAGTACTTC	CASSLFPRLYEQYF	TRBV5-1	NA	TRBJ2-7	NA
TGTGCCAGCAGCTTGACTAGCGGGGGACAGGACGAGCAGTACTTC	CASSLTSGGQDEQYF	TRBV5-4	TRBD2	TRBJ2-7	NA
TGTGCCAGTAGTCCGGACAGCGGGCGGCTGGAGACCCAGTACTTC	CASSPDSGRLETQYF	TRBV19	NA	TRBJ2-5	NA
TGTGCTAGTGCCCTCTCCCGGGACCCCCGGGAGCAGTTCTTC	CASALSRDPREQFF	TRBV12-5	NA	TRBJ2-1	NA